These 25 T cell receptor beta chains were all obtained from the same sample, sequenced in a study of PD-1 blockade in classical Hodgkin lymphoma. Clones were sequenced by immunoSEQ multiplex PCR, and TCRdb holds only the in-frame ones, with some missing. This sample yields some 23,000 clones, of which 60% to 80% are seen a single time; about 3.3% belongs to the top ten. Relapse was seen in all patients after autologous stem cell transplantation, and brentuximab vedotin exposure was variable. Material: peripheral blood mononuclear cells (PBMCs), obtained at baseline. The receptors were gathered from a human donor with classical Hodgkin lymphoma.

The chain joins TRBV4-2 to TRBJ2-1; D may be TRBD2 (6 bases). From germline, CDR1 is LGHNA and CDR2 YNFKEQ. V was shortened by 1 base and J by 1 base, with 11 bases between the two germline ends. The CDR3 loop spans 16 amino acids. The CDR3 is CASSQGEGGSYNEQFF. Written as DNA, the CDR3 is TGTGCCAGCAGCCAAGGAGAGGGAGGTTCCTACAATGAGCAGTTCTTC.

The chain has TRBV27 and TRBJ1-1; 8 positions agree with TRBD1. This CDR3 is built from 14 residues. Germline CDR1 reads MNHEY; CDR2 reads SMNVEV (reference sequence). With 4 bases clipped from V and 1 base from J, the junction kept 2 bases outside the gene matches. The CDR3 loop reads CASSWGTGNTEAFF. CDR3 DNA sequence: TGTGCCAGCAGTTGGGGGACAGGGAACACTGAAGCTTTCTTT.

The CDR3 is CASGKGDTEAFF. The CDR3 bases are TGTGCCAGCGGTAAGGGGGACACTGAAGCTTTCTTT. J is TRBJ1-1 and V is TRBV6-1; D is perhaps TRBD1 (6 bases). V was clipped by 8 bases and J by 3 bases, with 10 bases between them. CDR3 length: 12 amino acids. The germline gives CDR1 MNHNS, CDR2 SASEGT.

This sequence joins TRBV7-9 and TRBJ1-1; 10 bases agree with TRBD1. Germline values: CDR1 SEHNR, CDR2 FQNEAQ (reference sequence). The CDR3 sequence is 14 residues long. Losses at the gene ends were 8 bases for V and 6 bases for J; bases not matched to a gene: 9. CDR3 coding DNA: TGTGCCAGCTTAGGGACAGGGGAGTTACCTGAAGCTTTCTTT. Protein product: CASLGTGELPEAFF.

The chain joins TRBV15 to TRBJ2-3; perhaps TRBD1 as D (6 bases). Germline CDR1 LNHNV, CDR2 YYDKDF (reference sequence). The CDR3 has 14 amino acids. The V end was cut by 8 bases, the J end by 9 bases, with 21 bases between. CDR3: CATEAQGTARTQYF. As DNA, the CDR3 is TGTGCCACCGAAGCCCAGGGGACCGCCCGAACGCAGTATTTT.

This chain connects TRBV10-3 to TRBJ2-7, with D perhaps given as TRBD1 or TRBD2 (5 bases each). V was pared by 4 bases and J by 7 bases, with 20 bases between. The CDR3 spans 15 residues. Germline V gene lookup returns CDR1 ENHRY and CDR2 SYGVKD. In DNA form, the CDR3 reads TGTGCCATCAGTGCGCCCGGGACCAGTTTCGGGGAGCAGTACTTC. Translation gives CAISAPGTSFGEQYF.

The chain carries TRBV19 and TRBJ1-5; D gene uncertain. Looked up from germline, CDR1 is LNHDA and CDR2 is SQIVND (reference sequence). V lost 5 bases and J lost 6, with 20 bases in between. The CDR3 contains 16 residues. In DNA form, the CDR3 reads TGTGCCAGTAGTGGAGGACCCTCAACTATGGGTCAGCCCCAGCATTTT. Protein sequence: CASSGGPSTMGQPQHF.

CDR3 sequence reads: CASSQDPGELQYF. The CDR3 region has the DNA TGCGCCAGCAGCCAAGATCCGGGGGAGCTACAGTACTTC. V gene TRBV4-1 combines with J gene TRBJ2-4; possible D gene TRBD2, 6 bases. CDR1 and CDR2 (germline): MGHRA, YSYEKL. The CDR3 is made up of 13 amino acids. Trimming removed 0 bases from V and 13 bases from J, with 13 bases in between.

The chain carries TRBV13 and TRBJ2-7, with D perhaps matching TRBD1 (5 bases). Deletions cut 5 bases from V and 2 bases from J, with 13 bases between. The germline CDR1 and CDR2 sequences are PRHDT and FYEKMQ (reference sequence). The CDR3 runs to 14 residues. The CDR3 DNA is TGTGCCAGCAGCCTCCGAGACAGAACCTACGAGCAGTACTTC. Translation: CASSLRDRTYEQYF.

This clone was seen a few times. The chain joins TRBV2 to TRBJ2-7, with D hard to call. From germline, CDR1 is SNHLY and CDR2 FYNNEI. This CDR3 has 12 amino acids. Trimming removed 1 base at V and 4 bases at J, with 5 bases between. The CDR3 region is CASSEGPYEQYF. For the CDR3, the DNA is TGTGCCAGCAGTGAAGGTCCGTACGAGCAGTACTTC.

This clone was counted once. This chain joins TRBV4-2 and TRBJ1-6; D gene unclear. Germline CDR1 reads LGHNA; CDR2 reads YNFKEQ. The CDR3 totals 15 residues. Trimming took off 0 bases at V and 8 bases at J, with 11 bases between the two ends. Here the CDR3 reads CASSQDQLAHSPLHF. CDR3 nucleotide sequence: TGTGCCAGCAGCCAAGATCAGTTAGCCCATTCACCCCTCCACTTT.

This rearrangement joins TRBV6-5 to TRBJ1-5; D may be TRBD1 (5 bases). The CDR3 loop spans 13 amino acids. The germline V gene encodes CDR1 MNHEY and CDR2 SVGAGI. V dropped 6 bases and J dropped 9 bases, with 15 bases sitting between them. This CDR3 reads CASRFLREGPQHF. CDR3 nucleotides: TGTGCCAGCAGATTCCTCAGGGAGGGGCCCCAGCATTTT.

The chain employs TRBV19 and TRBJ2-1; 8 nucleotides agree with TRBD2. The junction had 11 bases not matched to a gene; V was cut back by 0 bases and J by 10 bases. Germline V gene data show CDR1 as LNHDA and CDR2 as SQIVND (reference sequence). CDR3 length equals 16 residues. CDR3 nucleotide sequence: TGTGCCAGTAGTATAGACGGCGGGGGGTCTTGGGGAGAGCAGTTCTTC. It translates to CASSIDGGGSWGEQFF.

The rearrangement joins TRBV15 to TRBJ2-7, with TRBD1 identical over 8 bases. J was trimmed by 4 bases and V by 0 bases; bases with no gene match: 2. This CDR3 region has 14 residues. Germline values: CDR1 LNHNV, CDR2 YYDKDF (reference sequence). The CDR3 sequence: CATSRDDRGYEQYF. For the CDR3, the DNA is TGTGCCACCAGCAGAGATGACAGGGGTTACGAGCAGTACTTC.

This chain connects TRBV7-2 to TRBJ1-1; possible D gene TRBD1, 5 bases. Germline values: CDR1 SGHTA, CDR2 FQGNSA. The ends were cut back, 6 bases at V and 2 bases at J, with 10 bases in the middle. This CDR3 is 13 amino acids long. The DNA for the CDR3 is TGTGCCAGCAGAAAGAGGGGTAACACTGAAGCTTTCTTT. Amino acids: CASRKRGNTEAFF. Full variable domain (remainder filled in from reference TRBV7-2 and TRBJ1-1): GAGVSQSPSNKVTEKGKDVELRCDPISGHTALYWYRQSLGQGLEFLIYFQGNSAPDKSGLPSDRFSAERTGGSVSTLTIQRTQQEDSAVYLCASRKRGNTEAFFGQGTRLTVV.

CDR3 sequence reads: CASSLVGLHSPLHF. The CDR3 nucleotides are TGTGCCAGCAGCTTAGTCGGCCTTCACTCACCCCTCCACTTT. The chain joins TRBV7-9 to TRBJ1-6; D uncertain. The germline gives CDR1 SEHNR, CDR2 FQNEAQ (reference sequence). This CDR3 spans 14 amino acids. Trimming stripped 1 base from V and 10 bases from J, with 11 bases between.

The chain uses TRBV19 and TRBJ1-4, with D unclear. The CDR3 is 13 amino acids. CDR1 is LNHDA and CDR2 is SQIVND in the germline V gene (reference sequence). V was trimmed by 6 bases and J by 4 bases, leaving 9 bases between them. The chain's CDR3 is CASRAGYNEKLFF. In DNA, the CDR3 is TGTGCCAGTAGAGCAGGTTATAATGAAAAACTGTTTTTT.

The chain combines TRBV30 with TRBJ1-2; a weak D match, TRBD1 (6 bases). Trimming pared 2 bases from V and 8 bases from J, leaving 15 bases between. This CDR3 is built from 13 residues. Germline V gene sequence: CDR1 GTSNPN, CDR2 SVGIG (reference sequence). CDR3 DNA: TGTGCCTGGAGTCCAGGACCGGGGGGCGGCTACACCTTC. Translated: CAWSPGPGGGYTF.

The chain carries TRBV28 and TRBJ1-1; 7 nucleotides align to TRBD1. The CDR3 spans 14 residues. Germline V CDR1 and CDR2: MDHEN, SYDVKM. With V trimmed by 5 bases and J by 5 bases, 8 bases remained unmatched. The CDR3 spells CASSPGGQRTEAFF. CDR3 nucleotide sequence: TGTGCCAGCAGTCCCGGGGGACAGAGGACTGAAGCTTTCTTT.

V gene TRBV19 combines with J gene TRBJ2-2; 9 bases are shared with TRBD2. Germline lookup yields CDR1 LNHDA and CDR2 SQIVND (reference sequence). The V segment lost 5 bases and the J segment 4 bases; nucleotides outside the gene matches: 2. The CDR3 is 14 residues long. The chain's CDR3 is CASSVTSGTGELFF. The CDR3 nucleotides are TGTGCCAGTAGTGTGACTAGCGGCACCGGGGAGCTGTTTTTT.

J is TRBJ2-7 and V is TRBV10-2; TRBD2 matches at 9 bases. The germline CDR1 and CDR2 sequences are WSHSY and SAAADI. The CDR3 length is 23 residues. The ends lost 2 bases at V and 3 bases at J; junction bases unmatched: 29. The CDR3: CASSEPEPRGGAKKGFGYYEQYF. The CDR3 DNA reads TGCGCCAGCAGTGAGCCAGAACCGCGGGGGGGGGCGAAGAAGGGTTTTGGTTACTACGAGCAGTACTTC.

The CDR3 DNA reads TGTGCCAGCAGTTCTTACAGGGGGCAAGATGAAAAACTGTTTTTT. Amino acids: CASSSYRGQDEKLFF. The chain couples TRBV27 to TRBJ1-4; 9 bases are shared with TRBD1. The CDR3 sequence is 15 residues long. The V and J ends lost 4 bases and 6 bases, in that order; junction bases with no gene match: 6. The germline V gene has CDR1 MNHEY and CDR2 SMNVEV (reference sequence).

The V and J genes are TRBV19 and TRBJ1-2; a possible D gene is TRBD1 (5 bases). The CDR3 loop spans 15 amino acids. The germline V gene has CDR1 LNHDA and CDR2 SQIVND (reference sequence). Trimming removed 4 bases from V and 4 bases from J, with 16 bases in between. Here the CDR3 reads CASSTRQSGGYGYTF. The CDR3 DNA reads TGTGCCAGTAGTACCCGACAGAGCGGAGGCTATGGCTACACCTTC. Full variable domain (rest looked up from reference TRBV19 and TRBJ1-2): DGGITQSPKYLFRKEGQNVTLSCEQNLNHDAMYWYRQDPGQGLRLIYYSQIVNDFQKGDIAEGYSVSREKKESFPLTVTSAQKNPTAFYLCASSTRQSGGYGYTFGSGTRLTVV.

The rearrangement uses TRBV10-3 and TRBJ1-4, with a possible D match to TRBD1 (5 bases). CDR3 size: 16 residues. The germline V gene encodes CDR1 ENHRY and CDR2 SYGVKD. The V and J ends lost 1 base and 3 bases respectively, with 12 bases between them. CDR3 nucleotide sequence: TGTGCCATCAGTGAGTTATGGGGCACCCCTAATGAAAAACTGTTTTTT. Its translation: CAISELWGTPNEKLFF.

The V and J genes are TRBV11-1 and TRBJ2-3; 7 positions agree with TRBD1. The V gene's germline CDR1 is SGHAT and CDR2 FQDESV (reference sequence). This CDR3 has 15 amino acids. J gave up 0 bases and V 3 bases, and 3 bases lay outside the gene matches. CDR3 region: CASSFRDRSTDTQYF. The CDR3 DNA follows: TGTGCCAGCAGCTTCCGGGACAGAAGCACAGATACGCAGTATTTT.